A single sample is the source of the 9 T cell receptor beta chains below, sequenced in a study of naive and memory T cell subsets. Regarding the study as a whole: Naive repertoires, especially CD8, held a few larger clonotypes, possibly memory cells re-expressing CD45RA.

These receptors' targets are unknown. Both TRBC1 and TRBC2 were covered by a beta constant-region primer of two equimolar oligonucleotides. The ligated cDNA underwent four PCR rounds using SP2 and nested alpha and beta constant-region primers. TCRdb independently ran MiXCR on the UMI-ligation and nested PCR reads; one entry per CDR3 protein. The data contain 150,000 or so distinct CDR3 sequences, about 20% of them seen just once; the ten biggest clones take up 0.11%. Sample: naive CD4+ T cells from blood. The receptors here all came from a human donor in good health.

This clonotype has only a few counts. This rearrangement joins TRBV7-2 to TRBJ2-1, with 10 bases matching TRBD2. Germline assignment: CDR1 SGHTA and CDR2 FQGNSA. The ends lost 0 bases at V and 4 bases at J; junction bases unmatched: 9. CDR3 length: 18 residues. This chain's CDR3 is CASSLAVVASGSYNEQFF. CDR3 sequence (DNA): TGTGCCAGCAGCTTAGCGGTTGTGGCTAGCGGGAGTTACAATGAGCAGTTCTTC.

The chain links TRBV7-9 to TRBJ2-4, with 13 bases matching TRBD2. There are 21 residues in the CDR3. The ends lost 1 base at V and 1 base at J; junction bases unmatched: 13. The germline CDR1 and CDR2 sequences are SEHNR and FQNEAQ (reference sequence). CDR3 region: CASSLGPGTSGTRAAKNIQYF. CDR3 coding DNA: TGTGCCAGCAGCTTAGGCCCTGGGACTAGCGGGACAAGGGCCGCCAAAAACATTCAGTACTTC.

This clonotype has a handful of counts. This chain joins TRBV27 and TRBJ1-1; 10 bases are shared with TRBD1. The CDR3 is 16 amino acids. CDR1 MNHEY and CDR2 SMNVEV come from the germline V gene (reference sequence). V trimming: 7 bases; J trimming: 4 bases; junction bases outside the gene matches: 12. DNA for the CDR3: TGTGCCAGCACCCTGGCCGGGACAGGGGTAGGCACTGAAGCTTTCTTT. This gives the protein CASTLAGTGVGTEAFF.

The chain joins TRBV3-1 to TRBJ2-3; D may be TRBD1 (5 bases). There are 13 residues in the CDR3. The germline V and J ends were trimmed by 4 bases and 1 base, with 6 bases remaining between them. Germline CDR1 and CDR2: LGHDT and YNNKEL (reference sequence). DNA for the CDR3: TGTGCCAGCAGCCCGACAGGCACAGATACGCAGTATTTT. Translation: CASSPTGTDTQYF.

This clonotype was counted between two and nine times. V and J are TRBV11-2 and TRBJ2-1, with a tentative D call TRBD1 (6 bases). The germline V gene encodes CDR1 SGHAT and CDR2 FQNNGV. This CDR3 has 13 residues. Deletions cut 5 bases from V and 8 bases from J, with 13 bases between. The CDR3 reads CASSTGTRHEQFF. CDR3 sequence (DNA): TGTGCCAGCAGCACGGGGACAAGGCATGAGCAGTTCTTC.

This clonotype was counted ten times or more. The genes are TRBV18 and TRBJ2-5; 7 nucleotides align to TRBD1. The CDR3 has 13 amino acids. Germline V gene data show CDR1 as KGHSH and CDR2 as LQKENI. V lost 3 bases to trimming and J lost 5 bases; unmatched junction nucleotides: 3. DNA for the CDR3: TGTGCCAGCTCACCGGGACAGTCTGAGACCCAGTACTTC. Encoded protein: CASSPGQSETQYF.

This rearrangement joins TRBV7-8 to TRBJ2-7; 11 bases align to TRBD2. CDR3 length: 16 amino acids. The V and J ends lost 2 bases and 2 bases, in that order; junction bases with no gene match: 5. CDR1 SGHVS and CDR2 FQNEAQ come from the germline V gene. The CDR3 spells CASSLSRLAGTYEQYF. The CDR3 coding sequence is TGTGCCAGCAGCTTATCGAGACTAGCGGGGACCTACGAGCAGTACTTC.

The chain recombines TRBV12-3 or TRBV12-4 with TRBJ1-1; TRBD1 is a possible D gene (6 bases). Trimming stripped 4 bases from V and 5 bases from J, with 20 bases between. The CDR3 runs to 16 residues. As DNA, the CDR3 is TGTGCCAGCAGTTCAGTCGGCGGCAGGGGAACGACTGAAGCTTTCTTT. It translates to CASSSVGGRGTTEAFF.

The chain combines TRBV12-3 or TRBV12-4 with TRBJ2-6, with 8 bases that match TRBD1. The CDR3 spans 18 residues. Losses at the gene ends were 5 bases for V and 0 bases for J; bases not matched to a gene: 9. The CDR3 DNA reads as TGTGCCAGCAGTCCACGGACAGGGCGATCCTCTGGGGCCAACGTCCTGACTTTC. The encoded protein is CASSPRTGRSSGANVLTF.